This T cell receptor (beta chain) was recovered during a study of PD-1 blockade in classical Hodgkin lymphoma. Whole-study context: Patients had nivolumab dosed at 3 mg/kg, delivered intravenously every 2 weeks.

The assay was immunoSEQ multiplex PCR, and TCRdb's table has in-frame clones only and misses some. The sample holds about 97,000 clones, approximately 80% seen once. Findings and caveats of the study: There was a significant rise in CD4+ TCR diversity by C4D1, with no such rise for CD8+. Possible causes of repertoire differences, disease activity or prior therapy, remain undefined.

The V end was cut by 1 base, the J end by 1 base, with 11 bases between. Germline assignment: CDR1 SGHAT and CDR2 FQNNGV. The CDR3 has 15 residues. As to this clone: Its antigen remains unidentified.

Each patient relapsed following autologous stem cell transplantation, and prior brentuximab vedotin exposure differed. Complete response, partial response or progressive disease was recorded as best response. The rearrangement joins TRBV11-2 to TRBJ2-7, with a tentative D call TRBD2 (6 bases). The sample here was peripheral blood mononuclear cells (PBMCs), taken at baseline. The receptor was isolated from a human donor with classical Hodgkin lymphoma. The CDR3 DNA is TGTGCCAGCAGCTTAGGGAGGGTGGAATCCTACGAGCAGTACTTC. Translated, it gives CASSLGRVESYEQYF.